The subject of this entry is one T cell receptor (beta chain). This sample was included in a study of CD8 T cells in Susac syndrome. RNA was extracted with the RNeasy kit, and a quantity of roughly 0.5 to 1 ug was reverse transcribed using random hexamers. Using its own MiXCR run on the immunoSEQ multiplex PCR reads, TCRdb lists one record per CDR3 protein. The sample contains tens of thousands of distinct CDR3 sequences, roughly 95% of which appear only once. CDR1 is SNHLY, CDR2 FYNNEI, per germline. Trimming left V 7 bases short and J 4 bases short, with 15 bases between. The CDR3 sequence is 14 residues long.

V and J are TRBV2 and TRBJ2-3; D is uncertain. The receptor was isolated from a human donor with multiple sclerosis. Sequencing input: CD4+ T cells from PBMCs. In nucleotides, the CDR3 is TGTGCCAGCACCAAGGACGGCTTCCCAGATACGCAGTATTTT. Translated: CASTKDGFPDTQYF.